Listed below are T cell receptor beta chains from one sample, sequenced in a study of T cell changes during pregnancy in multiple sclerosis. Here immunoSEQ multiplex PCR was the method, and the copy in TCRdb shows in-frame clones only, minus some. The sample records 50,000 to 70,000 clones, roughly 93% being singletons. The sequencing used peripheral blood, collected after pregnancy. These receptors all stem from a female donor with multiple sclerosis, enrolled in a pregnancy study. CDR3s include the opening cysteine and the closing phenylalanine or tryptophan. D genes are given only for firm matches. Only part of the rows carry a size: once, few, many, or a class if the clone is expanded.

DNA: TGTGCCAGCAGCTTAGCTAACGGACTCTCTGGAAACACCATATATTTT; CDR3: CASSLANGLSGNTIYF; J: TRBJ1-3; V: TRBV7-2; size: -; D: -
DNA: TGTGCCAGCAGCCAAGATGAGGGCTATGGCTACACCTTC; CDR3: CASSQDEGYGYTF; J: TRBJ1-2; V: TRBV14; size: few; D: -
DNA: TGTGCTAGTGGTTTTAAAGCGGGAGATAGAATGAATGAGCAGTTCTTC; CDR3: CASGFKAGDRMNEQFF; J: TRBJ2-1; V: TRBV12-5; size: -; D: TRBD2
DNA: TGCGCCAGCAGAAGGGAGCCGAACACTGAAGCTTTCTTT; CDR3: CASRREPNTEAFF; J: TRBJ1-1; V: TRBV5-1; size: -; D: -
DNA: TGCAGCGTCGAAGGTCTAGCGGGTTCCCTCGAGACCCAGTACTTC; CDR3: CSVEGLAGSLETQYF; J: TRBJ2-5; V: TRBV29-1; size: -; D: TRBD2
DNA: TGTGCCAGCAGTGAAGCGATTAGCGGGTTAAAGTTCTTC; CDR3: CASSEAISGLKFF; J: TRBJ2-1; V: TRBV6-1; size: -; D: TRBD2
DNA: TGTGCCAGCGGTAGCGGGAGAGATCAGTACTTC; CDR3: CASGSGRDQYF; J: TRBJ2-7; V: TRBV9; size: -; D: TRBD2
DNA: TGTGCCAGCAGCCAAGATATACTCGGACAGGGGGAATGGAATGAGCAGTTCTTC; CDR3: CASSQDILGQGEWNEQFF; J: TRBJ2-1; V: TRBV14; size: -; D: TRBD1
DNA: TGTGCCAGTAGTATTCTAGCGGGAGTTCCCAGCGAGCAGTACTTC; CDR3: CASSILAGVPSEQYF; J: TRBJ2-7; V: TRBV19; size: -; D: TRBD2
DNA: TGTGCCAGCAGGCTAGACAGGGTCCGAGAGACCCAGTACTTC; CDR3: CASRLDRVRETQYF; J: TRBJ2-5; V: TRBV6-5; size: -; D: TRBD1
DNA: TGTGCCAGCAGTATCGGGGGAACCGGGGAGCTGTTTTTT; CDR3: CASSIGGTGELFF; J: TRBJ2-2; V: TRBV6-5; size: once; D: -
DNA: TGTGCCACCAGCAGAGGAGCGGGAGAGGCAGATACGCAGTATTTT; CDR3: CATSRGAGEADTQYF; J: TRBJ2-3; V: TRBV15; size: -; D: TRBD2
DNA: TGTGCCAGCAGCTTAAAACTTAGCGGGCCCCAAGAGACCCAGTACTTC; CDR3: CASSLKLSGPQETQYF; J: TRBJ2-5; V: TRBV7-9; size: -; D: TRBD2
DNA: TGTGCCAGCAGCCAAGATGGTCCCCTAGCGGGAGTTGGGGATGAGCAGTTCTTC; CDR3: CASSQDGPLAGVGDEQFF; J: TRBJ2-1; V: TRBV4-2; size: -; D: TRBD2
DNA: TGTGCCAGCAGCCCCGGGACTAGCGGGCGACTAGACCCCGAGCAGTACTTC; CDR3: CASSPGTSGRLDPEQYF; J: TRBJ2-7; V: TRBV5-4; size: -; D: TRBD2
DNA: TGTGCCAGCAGCAGGACAGGGAGGAGCTCTGGAAACACCATATATTTT; CDR3: CASSRTGRSSGNTIYF; J: TRBJ1-3; V: TRBV11-3; size: -; D: TRBD1
DNA: TGTGCCGTGTCGGGACAGGGGACCGGGGAGCTGTTTTTT; CDR3: CAVSGQGTGELFF; J: TRBJ2-2; V: TRBV10-3; size: -; D: TRBD1
DNA: TGCGCCAGCAGCCTGACTAGCGGCTACCAAGAGACCCAGTACTTC; CDR3: CASSLTSGYQETQYF; J: TRBJ2-5; V: TRBV4-1; size: -; D: TRBD2
DNA: TGTGCCAGCAGCCTGGACAGGGGTGCCTACGAGCAGTACTTC; CDR3: CASSLDRGAYEQYF; J: TRBJ2-7; V: TRBV7-8; size: -; D: TRBD1
DNA: TGCGCCAGCAGCCCCGGAGGCGGGGGCCCAGATACGCAGTATTTT; CDR3: CASSPGGGGPDTQYF; J: TRBJ2-3; V: TRBV5-1; size: -; D: -
DNA: TGTGCCAGCTCTGGGAGGACCACAGATACGCAGTATTTT; CDR3: CASSGRTTDTQYF; J: TRBJ2-3; V: TRBV9; size: -; D: -
DNA: TGTGCCAGCAGCCAAGTCATGGGCCTAGCAAGGCCCGGGGAGCTGTTTTTT; CDR3: CASSQVMGLARPGELFF; J: TRBJ2-2; V: TRBV14; size: -; D: -
DNA: TGCGCCAGCAGCGGAGGGACCCCCCCGACAGATACGCAGTATTTT; CDR3: CASSGGTPPTDTQYF; J: TRBJ2-3; V: TRBV5-1; size: -; D: -
DNA: TGTGCCAGCAGCTTACAGGGGGCACGAAATGAGCAGTTCTTC; CDR3: CASSLQGARNEQFF; J: TRBJ2-1; V: TRBV7-3; size: -; D: TRBD1
DNA: TGTGCCAGCAGCTTACTCCCTTTTAATGAGCAGTTCTTC; CDR3: CASSLLPFNEQFF; J: TRBJ2-1; V: TRBV7-3; size: -; D: -
DNA: TGCGCCAGCAGCCAAGGGCCCCCGGGGCGACTAGCGGGAGAAACAGATACGCAGTATTTT; CDR3: CASSQGPPGRLAGETDTQYF; J: TRBJ2-3; V: TRBV4-1; size: -; D: TRBD2
DNA: TGTGCCAGCAGCTTAGTTGGGCAGGGCCCTCAGCCCCAGCATTTT; CDR3: CASSLVGQGPQPQHF; J: TRBJ1-5; V: TRBV7-9; size: -; D: -
DNA: TGCAGCGTCGACGGGGGGAACACTGAAGCTTTCTTT; CDR3: CSVDGGNTEAFF; J: TRBJ1-1; V: TRBV29-1; size: -; D: -
DNA: TGTGCCAGCAGCTTAGTTTGGGGAGACAATGAGCAGTTCTTC; CDR3: CASSLVWGDNEQFF; J: TRBJ2-1; V: TRBV7-2; size: once; D: -
DNA: TGCGCCAGCAGCATGGGACTAGTTAACTCCTACAATGAGCAGTTCTTC; CDR3: CASSMGLVNSYNEQFF; J: TRBJ2-1; V: TRBV5-1; size: once; D: TRBD2
DNA: TGTGCCAGCAGCGTAGCGGTGGGGCCCTACAATGAGCAGTTCTTC; CDR3: CASSVAVGPYNEQFF; J: TRBJ2-1; V: TRBV9; size: -; D: -
DNA: TGTGCCAGCAGCTTACAGGGGGCCGGAGGGAACACTGAAGCTTTCTTT; CDR3: CASSLQGAGGNTEAFF; J: TRBJ1-1; V: TRBV7-3; size: -; D: TRBD1
DNA: TGTGCCAGCAGCTGGTCGGTGACGGGGACCCAGTACTTC; CDR3: CASSWSVTGTQYF; J: TRBJ2-5; V: TRBV13; size: -; D: -
DNA: TGTGCTAGTGGTTTGTATCGTAATGAGCAGTTCTTC; CDR3: CASGLYRNEQFF; J: TRBJ2-1; V: TRBV12-5; size: -; D: -
DNA: TGTGCCAGTAGTATAGGGGGGACAGGGCATAATCAGCCCCAGCATTTT; CDR3: CASSIGGTGHNQPQHF; J: TRBJ1-5; V: TRBV19; size: -; D: TRBD1
DNA: TGCGCCAGCAGCCAAGAATCGGGAAGCGGGGCCAGTACAGATACGCAGTATTTT; CDR3: CASSQESGSGASTDTQYF; J: TRBJ2-3; V: TRBV4-1; size: -; D: TRBD2
DNA: TGTGCCAGCAGTGGGAGCGGGATTAACTATGGCTACACCTTC; CDR3: CASSGSGINYGYTF; J: TRBJ1-2; V: TRBV6-1; size: -; D: -
DNA: TGTGCCAGCAGCCGAACTAGCGGGAATGTCCGACCCTACGAGCAGTACTTC; CDR3: CASSRTSGNVRPYEQYF; J: TRBJ2-7; V: TRBV7-6; size: -; D: TRBD2
DNA: TGTGCCAGCAGCGTAGAGGTTAGCGGGAGCCGTGAGCAGTTCTTC; CDR3: CASSVEVSGSREQFF; J: TRBJ2-1; V: TRBV9; size: -; D: TRBD2
DNA: TGTGCCAGCAGCCCTCGACAGTCTGGAAACACCATATATTTT; CDR3: CASSPRQSGNTIYF; J: TRBJ1-3; V: TRBV9; size: -; D: -
DNA: TGTGCCAGCAGTCTCGGAGCCCGCTACGAGCAGTACTTC; CDR3: CASSLGARYEQYF; J: TRBJ2-7; V: TRBV2; size: -; D: -
DNA: TGTGCCAGCAGCCCTATGGCGGGGAGGGGGTCTGACTATGGCTACACCTTC; CDR3: CASSPMAGRGSDYGYTF; J: TRBJ1-2; V: TRBV5-4; size: -; D: -
DNA: TGTGCCAGCAGCCCTCGACTAGCGGGTTATACCTACGAGCAGTACTTC; CDR3: CASSPRLAGYTYEQYF; J: TRBJ2-7; V: TRBV14; size: -; D: TRBD2
DNA: TGTGCCAGCTCACCAATCAGGGGGAATGAAAAACTGTTTTTT; CDR3: CASSPIRGNEKLFF; J: TRBJ1-4; V: TRBV18; size: -; D: TRBD1
DNA: TGTGCCAGCAGTTTAGGGACTAGCGGGAGGGCAAGGCCCTCGCCTGAGCAGTTCTTC; CDR3: CASSLGTSGRARPSPEQFF; J: TRBJ2-1; V: TRBV27; size: -; D: TRBD2
DNA: TGTGCCAGCAGCAAAGCTGTGGCAGGGCAGCGTCAGCCCCAGCATTTT; CDR3: CASSKAVAGQRQPQHF; J: TRBJ1-5; V: TRBV7-2; size: -; D: -
DNA: TGTGCCATCAGACCCGGGACAGTCGATGGCTACACCTTC; CDR3: CAIRPGTVDGYTF; J: TRBJ1-2; V: TRBV10-3; size: once; D: TRBD1
DNA: TGTGCCAGCAGCTTAGCGGGGCAGGGATCAGATACGCAGTATTTT; CDR3: CASSLAGQGSDTQYF; J: TRBJ2-3; V: TRBV7-2; size: -; D: -
DNA: TGTGCCAGCAGCTCCTTCGGTAGCGGGAGGGCGGAGACCCAGTACTTC; CDR3: CASSSFGSGRAETQYF; J: TRBJ2-5; V: TRBV13; size: -; D: TRBD2
DNA: TGTGCCAGCAGCCTTCTAGGGGGATCCTCCTACAATGAGCAGTTCTTC; CDR3: CASSLLGGSSYNEQFF; J: TRBJ2-1; V: TRBV7-2; size: -; D: -
DNA: TGTGCCAGTAGTGGTAGCAGGGCGGAGACCCAGTACTTC; CDR3: CASSGSRAETQYF; J: TRBJ2-5; V: TRBV19; size: -; D: -
DNA: TGTGCCAGCAGCTTAGGACTGGCCTACAATGAGCAGTTCTTC; CDR3: CASSLGLAYNEQFF; J: TRBJ2-1; V: TRBV11-2; size: -; D: -
DNA: TGTGCCAGCAGCTCCGGACAGATTGAAGCTTTCTTT; CDR3: CASSSGQIEAFF; J: TRBJ1-1; V: TRBV6-6; size: -; D: -
DNA: TGTGCCAGCAGCGTAGTTAGCGGGAGCTCCTACAATGAGCAGTTCTTC; CDR3: CASSVVSGSSYNEQFF; J: TRBJ2-1; V: TRBV9; size: -; D: TRBD2
DNA: TGCGCCAGCAGCCAACAGGGGGCGAACACTGAAGCTTTCTTT; CDR3: CASSQQGANTEAFF; J: TRBJ1-1; V: TRBV5-1; size: -; D: TRBD1